This T cell receptor beta chain was observed in a study of shared clonotypes between healthy human individuals. The overall study: The composition of the donors was two women and a few men aged 18 to 49.

Measured with immunoSEQ multiplex PCR; TCRdb has only the in-frame clones, and not every one. There are around 2,000,000 clones in the sample; 85% to 95% occur only once, and 0.1% to 0.15% lies in the top ten. Sequencing input: naive CD4+ T cells sorted from blood. The subset is: CD45RA+ positively selected. The TCR originated in a man younger than 35 in good health.

CDR3 amino acids: CASSPWDRPEAFF. The DNA of the CDR3 is TGTGCCAGCAGCCCCTGGGACAGGCCTGAAGCTTTCTTT. V and J are TRBV7-2 and TRBJ1-1, with 8 positions matching TRBD1. Germline CDR1 reads SGHTA; CDR2 reads FQGNSA. The V gene end was trimmed by 5 bases and the J gene end by 6 bases; junction bases not matched to a gene: 5. The CDR3 is 13 amino acids.